This TCR beta chain stems from a study of OX40 agonist ivuxolimab in advanced cancers. About the study: Patients were dosed intravenously with ivuxolimab at 0.01 to 10 mg/kg every 2 weeks.

This CDR3 spans 19 amino acids. V gave up 3 bases and J gave up 6 bases, with 26 bases separating them. The germline gives CDR1 LGHNA, CDR2 YNFKEQ. For this clone: Its antigen is currently unknown.

Study findings and constraints: Undetermined was the antigen specificity of the expanded peripheral T cells.

The table came from immunoSEQ multiplex PCR; TCRdb's copy has only in-frame clones and leaves some out. Seen here are over 50,000 clones, 65% to 90% observed once, and the top ten hold roughly 0.5%. The genes are TRBV4-2 and TRBJ2-2; D is possibly TRBD1 or TRBD2 (5 bases each). Sequenced here: CD4+ or CD8+ T cells sorted from blood, sampled in a trial of the OX40 agonist ivuxolimab. The receptor's source is an adult with an advanced solid tumor such as melanoma, head and neck, liver or kidney cancer. The CDR3 nucleotides are TGTGCCAGCAGCCATGGCCTACCGGGACCCCGACCTGAGGCCGGGGAGCTGTTTTTT. Translating gives CASSHGLPGPRPEAGELFF.